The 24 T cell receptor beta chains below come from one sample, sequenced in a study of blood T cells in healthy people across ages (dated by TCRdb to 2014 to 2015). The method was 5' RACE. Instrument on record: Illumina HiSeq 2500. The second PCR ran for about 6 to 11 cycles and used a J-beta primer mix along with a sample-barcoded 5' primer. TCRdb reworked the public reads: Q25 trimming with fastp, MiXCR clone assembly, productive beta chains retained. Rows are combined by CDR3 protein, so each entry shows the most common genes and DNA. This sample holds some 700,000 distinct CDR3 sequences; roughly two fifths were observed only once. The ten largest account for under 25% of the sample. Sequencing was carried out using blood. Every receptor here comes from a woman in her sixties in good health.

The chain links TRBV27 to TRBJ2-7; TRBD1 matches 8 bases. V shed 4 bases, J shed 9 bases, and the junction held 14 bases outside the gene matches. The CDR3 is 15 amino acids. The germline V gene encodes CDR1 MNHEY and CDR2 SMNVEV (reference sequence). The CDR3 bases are TGTGCCAGCAGTTACGTAGGACAGGGAAAGTCGGGGCAGTACTTC. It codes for CASSYVGQGKSGQYF.

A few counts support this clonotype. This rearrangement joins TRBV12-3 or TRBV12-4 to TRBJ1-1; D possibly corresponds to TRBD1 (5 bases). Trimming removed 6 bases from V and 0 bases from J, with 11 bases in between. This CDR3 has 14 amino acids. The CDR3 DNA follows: TGTGCCAGCAGCCTGGGACTTATGAACACTGAAGCTTTCTTT. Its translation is CASSLGLMNTEAFF.

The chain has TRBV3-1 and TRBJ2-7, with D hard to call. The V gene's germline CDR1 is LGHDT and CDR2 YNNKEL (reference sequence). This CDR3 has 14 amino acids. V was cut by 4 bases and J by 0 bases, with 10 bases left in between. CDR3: CASSLGIASYEQYF. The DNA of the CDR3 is TGTGCCAGCAGCCTGGGAATCGCCTCCTACGAGCAGTACTTC.

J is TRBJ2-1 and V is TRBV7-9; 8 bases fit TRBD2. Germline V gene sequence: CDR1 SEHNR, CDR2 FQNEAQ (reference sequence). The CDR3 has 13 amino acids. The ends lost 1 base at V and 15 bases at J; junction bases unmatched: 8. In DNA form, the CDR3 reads TGTGCCAGCAGCTTAGAACGTGGGACTAGGCCGTTCTTC. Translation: CASSLERGTRPFF.

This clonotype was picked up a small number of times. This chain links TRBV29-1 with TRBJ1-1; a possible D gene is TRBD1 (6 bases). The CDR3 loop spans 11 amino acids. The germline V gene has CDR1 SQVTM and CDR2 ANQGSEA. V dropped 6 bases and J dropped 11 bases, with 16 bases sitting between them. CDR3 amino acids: CSVTQGTGAFF. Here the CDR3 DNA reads TGCAGCGTCACACAGGGTACGGGCGCTTTCTTT. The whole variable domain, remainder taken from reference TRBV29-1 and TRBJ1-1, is SAVISQKPSRDICQRGTSLTIQCQVDSQVTMMFWYRQQPGQSLTLIATANQGSEATYESGFVIDKFPISRPNLTFSTLTVSNMSPEDSSIYLCSVTQGTGAFFGQGTRLTVV.

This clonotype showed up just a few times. The CDR3 here is CSAKGLSNQPQHF. In DNA form, the CDR3 reads TGCAGTGCTAAGGGGTTAAGCAATCAGCCCCAGCATTTT. The chain couples TRBV20-1 to TRBJ1-5; D possibly corresponds to TRBD1 (5 bases). With 4 bases removed from V and 1 base from J, the gap between germline ends came to 8 bases. Germline V gene sequence: CDR1 DFQATT, CDR2 SNEGSKA (reference sequence). This CDR3 contains 13 residues.

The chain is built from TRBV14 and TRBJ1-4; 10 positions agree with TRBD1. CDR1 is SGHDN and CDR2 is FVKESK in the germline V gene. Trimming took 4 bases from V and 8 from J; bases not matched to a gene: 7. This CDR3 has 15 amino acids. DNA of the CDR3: TGTGCCAGCAGCCCCCTGGACAGGGGGAAGGAAAAACTGTTTTTT. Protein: CASSPLDRGKEKLFF.

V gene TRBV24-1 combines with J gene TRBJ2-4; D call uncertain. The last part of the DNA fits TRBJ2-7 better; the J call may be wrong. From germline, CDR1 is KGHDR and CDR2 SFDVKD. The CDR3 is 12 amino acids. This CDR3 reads CATSDGRYEQYF. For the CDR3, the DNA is TGTGCCACCAGTGACGGCCGCTACGAGCAGTACTTC.

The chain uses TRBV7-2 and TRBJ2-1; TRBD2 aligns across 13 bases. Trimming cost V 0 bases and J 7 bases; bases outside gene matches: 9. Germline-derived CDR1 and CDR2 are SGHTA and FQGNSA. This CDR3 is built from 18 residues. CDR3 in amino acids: CASSLAGTSGVRGNEQFF. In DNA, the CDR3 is TGTGCCAGCAGCTTAGCGGGGACTAGCGGGGTTAGGGGGAATGAGCAGTTCTTC.

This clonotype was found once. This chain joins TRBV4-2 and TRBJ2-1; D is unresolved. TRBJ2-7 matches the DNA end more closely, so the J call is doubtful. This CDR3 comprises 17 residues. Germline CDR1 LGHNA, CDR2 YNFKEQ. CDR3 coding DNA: TGTGCCAGCAGCCAAGAACCAAGGGCAGCTGTGGGCAATGAGCAGTACTTC. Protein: CASSQEPRAAVGNEQYF.

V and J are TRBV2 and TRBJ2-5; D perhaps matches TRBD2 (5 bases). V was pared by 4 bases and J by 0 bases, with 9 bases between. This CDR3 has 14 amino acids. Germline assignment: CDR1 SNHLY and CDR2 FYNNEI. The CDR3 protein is CASSVATNQETQYF. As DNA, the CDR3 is TGTGCCAGCAGTGTGGCGACTAACCAAGAGACCCAGTACTTC. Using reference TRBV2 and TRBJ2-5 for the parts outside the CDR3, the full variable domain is EPEVTQTPSHQVTQMGQEVILRCVPISNHLYFYWYRQILGQKVEFLVSFYNNEISEKSEIFDDQFSVERPDGSNFTLKIRSTKLEDSAMYFCASSVATNQETQYFGPGTRLLVL.

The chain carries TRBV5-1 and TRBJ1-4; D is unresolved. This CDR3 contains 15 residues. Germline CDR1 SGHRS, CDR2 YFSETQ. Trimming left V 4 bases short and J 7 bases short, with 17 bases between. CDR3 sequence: CASSLLTGSTEKLFF. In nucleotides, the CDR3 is TGCGCCAGCAGCCTTCTTACCGGGTCCACTGAAAAACTGTTTTTT.

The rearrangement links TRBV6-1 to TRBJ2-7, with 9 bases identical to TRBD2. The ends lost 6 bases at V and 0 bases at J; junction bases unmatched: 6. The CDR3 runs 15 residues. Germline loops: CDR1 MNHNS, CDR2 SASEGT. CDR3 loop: CASRAGSGSSYEQYF. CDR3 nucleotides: TGTGCCAGCAGGGCCGGTAGCGGGAGCTCCTACGAGCAGTACTTC.

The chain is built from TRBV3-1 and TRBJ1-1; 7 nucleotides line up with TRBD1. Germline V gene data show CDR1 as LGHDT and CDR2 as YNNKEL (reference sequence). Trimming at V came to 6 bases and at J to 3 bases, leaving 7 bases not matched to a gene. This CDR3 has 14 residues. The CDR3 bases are TGTGCCAGCAGACCCGGGACAGTTCACACTGAAGCTTTCTTT. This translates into CASRPGTVHTEAFF. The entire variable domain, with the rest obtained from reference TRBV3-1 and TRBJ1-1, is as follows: DTAVSQTPKYLVTQMGNDKSIKCEQNLGHDTMYWYKQDSKKFLKIMFSYNNKELIINETVPNRFSPKSPDKAHLNLHINSLELGDSAVYFCASRPGTVHTEAFFGQGTRLTVV.

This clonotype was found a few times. The CDR3 here is CASSYSRGNYGYTF. The CDR3 DNA follows: TGTGCCAGCAGTTACTCCAGGGGGAACTATGGCTACACCTTC. V is TRBV6-5 and J is TRBJ1-2; 7 nucleotides match TRBD1. The germline gives CDR1 MNHEY, CDR2 SVGAGI. The CDR3 is made up of 14 amino acids. V shed 0 bases, J shed 2 bases, and the junction held 0 bases outside the gene matches.

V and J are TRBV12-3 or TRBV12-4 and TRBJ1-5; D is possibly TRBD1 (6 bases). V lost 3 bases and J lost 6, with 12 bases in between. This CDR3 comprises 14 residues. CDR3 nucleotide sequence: TGTGCCAGCAGTTTGAGGACAGACTCTCAGCCCCAGCATTTT. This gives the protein CASSLRTDSQPQHF.

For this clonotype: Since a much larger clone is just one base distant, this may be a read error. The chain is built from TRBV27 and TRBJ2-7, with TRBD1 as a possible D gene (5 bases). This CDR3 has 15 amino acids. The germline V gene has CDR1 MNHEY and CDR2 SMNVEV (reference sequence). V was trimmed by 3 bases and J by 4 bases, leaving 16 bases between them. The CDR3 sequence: CASSFFRQGPYEQYF. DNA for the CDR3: TGTGCCAGCAGTTTTTTTCGCCAGGGCCCATACGAGCAGTACTTC.

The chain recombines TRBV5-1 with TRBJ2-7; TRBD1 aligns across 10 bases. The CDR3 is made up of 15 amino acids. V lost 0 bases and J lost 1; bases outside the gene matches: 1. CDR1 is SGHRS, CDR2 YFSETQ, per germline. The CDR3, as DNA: TGCGCCAGCAGCTTGGCGGGACAGGGGTCCTACGAGCAGTACTTC. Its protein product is CASSLAGQGSYEQYF.

The CDR3 is CASSLGTDETDTQYF. The CDR3 DNA follows: TGTGCCAGCAGCTTAGGGACAGACGAAACAGATACGCAGTATTTT. The chain combines TRBV27 with TRBJ2-3, with 7 positions matching TRBD1. Germline trimming cut 6 bases from V and 3 bases from J; bases unmatched to any gene: 9. The CDR3 runs 15 residues. CDR1 and CDR2 (germline): MNHEY, SMNVEV (reference sequence).

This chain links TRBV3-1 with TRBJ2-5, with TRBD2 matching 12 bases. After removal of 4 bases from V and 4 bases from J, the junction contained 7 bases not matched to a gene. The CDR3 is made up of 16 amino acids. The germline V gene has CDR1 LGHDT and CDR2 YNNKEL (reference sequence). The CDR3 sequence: CASSPLAGGFVETQYF. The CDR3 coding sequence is TGTGCCAGCAGCCCCCTAGCGGGGGGGTTTGTAGAGACCCAGTACTTC.

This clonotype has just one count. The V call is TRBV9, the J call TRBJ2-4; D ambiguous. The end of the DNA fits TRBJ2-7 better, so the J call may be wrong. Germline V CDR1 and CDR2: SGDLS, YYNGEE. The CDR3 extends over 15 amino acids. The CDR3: CASSVAAVSAYEQYF. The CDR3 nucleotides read TGTGCCAGCAGCGTAGCGGCAGTAAGCGCCTACGAGCAGTACTTC.

This chain's CDR3 is CASGWDRDIYYEQYF. The CDR3 DNA reads TGTGCCAGCGGTTGGGACAGGGACATTTACTACGAGCAGTACTTC. The genes are TRBV2 and TRBJ2-4; the match to TRBD1 covers 9 bases. The end of the DNA fits TRBJ2-7 better, so the J call may be wrong. The length of the CDR3 is 15 residues. Germline V gene sequence: CDR1 SNHLY, CDR2 FYNNEI.

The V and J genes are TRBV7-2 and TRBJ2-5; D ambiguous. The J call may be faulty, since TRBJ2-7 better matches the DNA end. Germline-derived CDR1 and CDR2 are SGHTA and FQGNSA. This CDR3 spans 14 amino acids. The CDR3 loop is CASSSLGLTYEQYF. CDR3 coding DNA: TGTGCCAGCAGCTCCCTAGGGTTGACCTACGAGCAGTACTTC.

The CDR3 sequence is CASSLASRTGETQYF. The DNA for the CDR3 is TGCGCCAGCAGCTTGGCGTCGCGGACAGGGGAGACCCAGTACTTC. The J gene is TRBJ2-5, the V gene TRBV5-1; 8 nucleotides match TRBD1. This CDR3 comprises 15 residues. The trim removed 0 bases at V and 5 bases at J, leaving 6 bases unmatched. The germline CDR1 and CDR2 sequences are SGHRS and YFSETQ.